Listed below are T cell receptor beta chains from one sample, sequenced in a study of siplizumab effects on memory and regulatory T cells. Only in-frame clones appear in the TCRdb table, and some are missing; sequencing was by immunoSEQ multiplex PCR. Among some 100,000 clones listed, just under 95% were seen once. Sequenced material: non-Treg CD4+ T cells sorted from blood. These receptor sequences come from a human donor in good health. CDR3s include the opening cysteine and the closing phenylalanine or tryptophan. Fields, in order: J gene, V gene, clone size, CDR3 protein. For some rows the clone size is stated as once, few or many, or as a class when expanded; others skip it.

TRBJ2-7,TRBV30,.,CAWSGSYYEQYF
TRBJ1-2,TRBV19,.,CASSIDLQRLNGYTF
TRBJ2-7,TRBV28,once,CASQRLGPYEQYF
TRBJ1-3,TRBV19,.,CASSPGQSTPIYF
TRBJ2-3,TRBV6-7,.,CASSTTPISRGRWGKQYF
TRBJ1-1,TRBV7-2,.,CASSLDRGRTEAFF
TRBJ2-5,TRBV6-5,.,CASSPSLAKETQYF
TRBJ1-5,TRBV5-6,.,CASTRIGDRDRTQHF
TRBJ2-1,TRBV11-3,.,CASSLGSTSGSSYNEQFF
TRBJ1-2,TRBV29-1,.,CSVEKPGNGYTF
TRBJ2-7,TRBV19,.,CASSYRGLDEQYF
TRBJ1-4,TRBV27,.,CASSSPGEATNEKLFF
TRBJ2-7,TRBV10-1,few,CASRDREYEQYF
TRBJ2-1,TRBV5-1,.,CASSLAGSVNEQFF
TRBJ2-7,TRBV5-5,.,CASSLSGTAEQYF
TRBJ2-2,TRBV30,.,CAWSVRQRGGRELFF
TRBJ2-7,TRBV30,.,CAWSTGLGVREQYF
TRBJ2-6,TRBV7-9,.,CASTFSGANVLTF
TRBJ2-7,TRBV7-3,once,CASSLTGFSYEQYF
TRBJ2-1,TRBV6-1,.,CASSVRGDRGWDEQFF
TRBJ1-1,TRBV20-1,few,CSASLVTEAFF
TRBJ2-7,TRBV4-1,.,CASSRRPDYYEQYF
TRBJ1-4,TRBV4-1,.,CASSLRANEKLFF
TRBJ1-2,TRBV28,.,CASSLDGAARYTF
TRBJ2-5,TRBV12-5,.,CASGLSGAQETQYF
TRBJ1-1,TRBV6-5,.,CASSYNQNTEAFF
TRBJ2-3,TRBV6-1,once,CAGGYTDTQYF
TRBJ2-3,TRBV10-1,.,CASSGQRGRTDTQYF
TRBJ1-2,TRBV25-1,.,CASQGQGHYGYTF
TRBJ2-7,TRBV30,.,CAWSFRLNMGKKALYEQYF
TRBJ1-1,TRBV9,.,CASSPSRGAFTWRGNTEAFF
TRBJ1-4,TRBV9,.,CASSVGLGEINEKLFF
TRBJ1-1,TRBV27,.,CASSANSGGWDTEAFF
TRBJ2-5,TRBV18,.,CASSATGGGGETQYF
TRBJ2-1,TRBV29-1,.,CSVKSGRAWDEQFF
TRBJ2-3,TRBV6-5,.,CASSRAATDTQYF
TRBJ2-3,TRBV29-1,.,CSVALVRADTQYF
TRBJ2-7,TRBV5-1,.,CASSLGVLISAYEQYF
TRBJ2-7,TRBV10-2,.,CASSERLIDYEQYF
TRBJ1-2,TRBV2,.,CASRPSYGYTF
TRBJ2-3,TRBV12-1,.,CASSVSVHKSDTQYF
TRBJ2-7,TRBV28,.,CASSLGRAYEQYF
TRBJ2-2,TRBV28,.,CASSSGSGELFF
TRBJ2-7,TRBV14,.,CASSQTRYEQYF
TRBJ2-1,TRBV5-1,.,CASSLAERFSSSYNEQFF
TRBJ2-3,TRBV7-9,few,CASSPLRDSTDTQYF
TRBJ2-3,TRBV7-8,once,CASSYSVVPQGADTQYF
TRBJ2-7,TRBV5-1,.,CASSFGTESSYEQYF
TRBJ2-1,TRBV28,.,CASTSPPGVFF
TRBJ2-7,TRBV18,once,CASSQSRGNPHEQYF
TRBJ2-7,TRBV10-1,.,CASSVAGSSYGQYF
TRBJ1-2,TRBV27,.,CASSSAGNYGYTF